This T cell receptor beta chain was obtained from a study of blood T cell repertoires in COVID-19. Generated by immunoSEQ multiplex PCR, the TCRdb table keeps only in-frame clones and is missing some. The sample holds some 93,000 clones, about 86% seen once. This clone has only a few counts. CDR1 and CDR2 from the germline V gene are SNHLY and FYNNEI. Trimming cost V 8 bases and J 5 bases; bases outside gene matches: 9. The CDR3 sequence is 15 residues long. This receptor was obtained from a woman over 75 with acute or convalescent COVID-19. Sequencing was done on a sample of peripheral blood. V gene TRBV2 combines with J gene TRBJ2-2; TRBD1 aligns across 9 bases. This CDR3 is CASSLQGAGTGELFF. The CDR3, as DNA: TGTGCCAGCTCGCTACAGGGGGCTGGGACCGGGGAGCTGTTTTTT.